The rows below give T cell receptor beta chains drawn from one sample of a study of cytomegalovirus exposure and HLA in healthy donors. Profiled with immunoSEQ multiplex PCR; TCRdb holds only in-frame clones, not every one. This table has 150,000 or so clones, about 87% appearing once. What was sequenced was PBMCs. The receptor set was obtained from a woman in her twenties or thirties in good health and CMV-seropositive. CDR3s leave out the opening cysteine and the closing phenylalanine or tryptophan. Each record gives: V gene, J gene, CDR3 protein.

v_call: TRBV6-1
j_call: TRBJ2-5
cdr3_aa: ASSDPRDQETQY

v_call: TRBV13
j_call: TRBJ2-5
cdr3_aa: ASSGTSGGPGRETQY

v_call: TRBV4-1
j_call: TRBJ2-7
cdr3_aa: ASSHQGAYEQY

v_call: TRBV7-3
j_call: TRBJ2-5
cdr3_aa: ASSSLDTAGTQY

v_call: TRBV29-1
j_call: TRBJ2-1
cdr3_aa: SVELIPYNEQF

v_call: TRBV5-1
j_call: TRBJ2-1
cdr3_aa: ASSTPGLAGEGEQF

v_call: TRBV5-1
j_call: TRBJ1-1
cdr3_aa: ASSLAQGYEAF

v_call: TRBV7-8
j_call: TRBJ2-5
cdr3_aa: ASSATLAQETQY

v_call: TRBV7-8
j_call: TRBJ2-1
cdr3_aa: ATALRGPYNEQF

v_call: TRBV10-1
j_call: TRBJ2-3
cdr3_aa: AILDSDRGTDTQY

v_call: TRBV28
j_call: TRBJ1-5
cdr3_aa: ASSFTVVRQPQH

v_call: TRBV21-1
j_call: TRBJ2-1
cdr3_aa: ASSKTSGPYNEQF

v_call: TRBV7-2
j_call: TRBJ2-5
cdr3_aa: ASSSLAGRETQY

v_call: TRBV28
j_call: TRBJ1-4
cdr3_aa: ASSLGRGFDEKLF

v_call: TRBV4-1
j_call: TRBJ2-1
cdr3_aa: ASSQVRLAVYNEQF

v_call: TRBV6-1
j_call: TRBJ2-5
cdr3_aa: ASRNRGAETQY

v_call: TRBV29-1
j_call: TRBJ2-2
cdr3_aa: SVGGLNTGELF

v_call: TRBV7-9
j_call: TRBJ1-1
cdr3_aa: ASSLTGNTEAF

v_call: TRBV15
j_call: TRBJ1-2
cdr3_aa: ATSRLTGGYYGYT

v_call: TRBV27
j_call: TRBJ2-1
cdr3_aa: ASSLSSGGSSYNEQF

v_call: TRBV5-6
j_call: TRBJ2-7
cdr3_aa: ASSRASSGRQGYEQY

v_call: TRBV6-9
j_call: TRBJ2-1
cdr3_aa: ASSPAGHNEQF

v_call: TRBV28
j_call: TRBJ2-5
cdr3_aa: ASRMTGLREETQY

v_call: TRBV18
j_call: TRBJ1-2
cdr3_aa: ASSPLDIGAYGYT

v_call: TRBV7-8
j_call: TRBJ1-1
cdr3_aa: ASSSIRDFGNTEAF

v_call: TRBV5-1
j_call: TRBJ1-3
cdr3_aa: ASSLAGQGDTIY

v_call: TRBV9
j_call: TRBJ2-2
cdr3_aa: ASSHGTSNTGELF

v_call: TRBV27
j_call: TRBJ2-3
cdr3_aa: ASMADSNTDTQY

v_call: TRBV5-8
j_call: TRBJ2-1
cdr3_aa: ASSISGRAIPQF

v_call: TRBV27
j_call: TRBJ2-1
cdr3_aa: ASSFAGDNEQF

v_call: TRBV11-2
j_call: TRBJ2-7
cdr3_aa: ASSPNYEQY

v_call: TRBV2
j_call: TRBJ1-1
cdr3_aa: ASSVEGAIEAF

v_call: TRBV5-1
j_call: TRBJ1-2
cdr3_aa: ASSLAGNYGYT

v_call: TRBV9
j_call: TRBJ2-3
cdr3_aa: ASSVGLAGGGPDTQY

v_call: TRBV2
j_call: TRBJ2-3
cdr3_aa: ASSEERGSTDTQY

v_call: TRBV7-3
j_call: TRBJ2-7
cdr3_aa: ASSPQGAGEQY

v_call: TRBV18
j_call: TRBJ2-7
cdr3_aa: ASSLDFGSEQY

v_call: TRBV2
j_call: TRBJ2-7
cdr3_aa: ASSDWTVPNEQY

v_call: TRBV15
j_call: TRBJ1-2
cdr3_aa: ATSRRQGSGYT

v_call: TRBV11-2
j_call: TRBJ2-3
cdr3_aa: ASSSPPVGADTQY

v_call: TRBV6-1
j_call: TRBJ1-4
cdr3_aa: ASSEQTVDNEKLF

v_call: TRBV10-1
j_call: TRBJ2-1
cdr3_aa: ASSESPGTPSINEQF

v_call: TRBV5-3
j_call: TRBJ2-7
cdr3_aa: ARSLDGGRYEQY

v_call: TRBV7-2
j_call: TRBJ2-7
cdr3_aa: ASSLGAGGQREQY

v_call: TRBV28
j_call: TRBJ2-3
cdr3_aa: ASSTRQGVSDTQY

v_call: TRBV2
j_call: TRBJ2-1
cdr3_aa: ASRDTSGSAGEQF

v_call: TRBV2
j_call: TRBJ2-3
cdr3_aa: ASSDTGRDIPSTDTQY

v_call: TRBV4-1
j_call: TRBJ2-7
cdr3_aa: ASSTRDGYEQY

v_call: TRBV7-6
j_call: TRBJ2-1
cdr3_aa: ASSLGAHGGNEQF

v_call: TRBV19
j_call: TRBJ1-5
cdr3_aa: ASSIGGTGGGQPQH

v_call: TRBV7-9
j_call: TRBJ2-3
cdr3_aa: ASSEAGARSTDTQY

v_call: TRBV2
j_call: TRBJ1-6
cdr3_aa: ASRVGTGGHSPLH

v_call: TRBV27
j_call: TRBJ2-1
cdr3_aa: ASSLIVGGYNEQF

v_call: TRBV9
j_call: TRBJ2-7
cdr3_aa: ASSVAIGTEYEQY

v_call: TRBV11-1
j_call: TRBJ2-5
cdr3_aa: ASSATGIRETQY

v_call: TRBV4-1
j_call: TRBJ2-1
cdr3_aa: ASSQGPGDIEQF

v_call: TRBV28
j_call: TRBJ2-3
cdr3_aa: ASTQRRVTDTQY